The rows below give T cell receptor beta chains drawn from one sample of a study of blood T cell repertoires in COVID-19. This table comes from immunoSEQ multiplex PCR, and its TCRdb copy is limited to in-frame clones, with some not included. The sample yields around 200,000 clones, around 84% seen once. The source material was peripheral blood. The receptors were sampled from a man in his forties or fifties with active or convalescent COVID-19. The CDR3 runs from the conserved cysteine through the conserved F or W.

v_gene | CDR3aa
TRBV19 | CASSIDGLAPYNEQFF
TRBV4-2 | CASSRDRAGEQYF
TRBV19 | CASEATYNEQFF
TRBV27 | CASSPSDRVGANVLTF
TRBV7-2 | CASSLRGAGGPWEQFF
TRBV3-1/TRBV3-2 | CASSQTPGGNGYTF
TRBV6-4 | CASSDPPSRVFSYEQYF
TRBV11-3 | CASSPYMAGPTDTQYF
TRBV3-1/TRBV3-2 | CASSLPGIDKNIQYF
TRBV7-2 | CASSSDRGNEKLFF
TRBV13 | CASSLAGVFAYEQYF
TRBV19 | CASSRLSDSNTGELFF
TRBV27 | CASSTTWTDNEQFF